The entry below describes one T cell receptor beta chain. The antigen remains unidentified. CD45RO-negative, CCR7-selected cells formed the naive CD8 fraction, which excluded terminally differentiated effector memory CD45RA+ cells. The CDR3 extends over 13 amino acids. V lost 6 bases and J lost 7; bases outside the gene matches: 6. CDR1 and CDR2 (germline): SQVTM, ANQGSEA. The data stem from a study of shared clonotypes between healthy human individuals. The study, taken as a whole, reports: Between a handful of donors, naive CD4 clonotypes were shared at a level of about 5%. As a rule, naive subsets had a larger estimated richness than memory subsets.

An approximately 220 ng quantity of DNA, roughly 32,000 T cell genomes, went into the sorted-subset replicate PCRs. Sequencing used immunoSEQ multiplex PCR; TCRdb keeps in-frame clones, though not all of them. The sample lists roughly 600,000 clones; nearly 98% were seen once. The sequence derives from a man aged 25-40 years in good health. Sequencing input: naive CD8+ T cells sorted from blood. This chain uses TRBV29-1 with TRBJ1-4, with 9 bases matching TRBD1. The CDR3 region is CSVRDREGEKLFF. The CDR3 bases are TGCAGCGTCCGGGACAGGGAGGGTGAAAAACTGTTTTTT.